Listed here is a single TCR beta chain. Antigen unknown. This sample was taken from a study of identical twins. Findings and limits, study-wide: It was possible that invariant MAIT and iNKT cells partly confounded the zero-insertion analyses. Some out-of-frame alpha sequences were shared by twins, and these showed excess low generation probability.

Template switching created a universal primer site, and the cDNA included unique molecular identifiers. TCRdb recomputed calls from the 5' RACE reads with MiXCR, one row per CDR3 protein. The sample has more than 1.5 million distinct CDR3 sequences; roughly a third are singletons. Looked up from germline, CDR1 is LGHNA and CDR2 is YNFKEQ. V lost 0 bases and J lost 5, with 12 bases in between. The CDR3 sequence is 15 residues long. Everyone who donated was a healthy Caucasian. The TCR was taken from a newborn girl in good health. Sequencing used cord blood. The chain couples TRBV4-2 to TRBJ2-3; D not resolved. In DNA, the CDR3 is TGTGCCAGCAGCCAAGACACCCGCCGCGGAGATACGCAGTATTTT. It specifies CASSQDTRRGDTQYF.